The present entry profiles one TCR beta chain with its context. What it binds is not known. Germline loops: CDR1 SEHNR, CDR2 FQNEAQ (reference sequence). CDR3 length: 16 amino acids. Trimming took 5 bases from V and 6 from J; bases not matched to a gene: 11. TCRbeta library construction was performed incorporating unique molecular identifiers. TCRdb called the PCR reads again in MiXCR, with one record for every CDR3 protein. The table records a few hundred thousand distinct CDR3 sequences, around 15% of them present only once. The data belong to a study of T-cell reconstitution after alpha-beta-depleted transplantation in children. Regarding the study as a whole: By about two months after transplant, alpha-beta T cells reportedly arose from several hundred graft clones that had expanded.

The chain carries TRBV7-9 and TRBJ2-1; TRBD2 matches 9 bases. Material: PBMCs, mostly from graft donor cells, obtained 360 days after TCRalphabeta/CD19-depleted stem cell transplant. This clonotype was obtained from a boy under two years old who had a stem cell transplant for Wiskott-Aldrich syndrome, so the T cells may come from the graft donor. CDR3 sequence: CASSRNAGGPFNEQFF. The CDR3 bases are TGTGCCAGCAGCCGAAACGCGGGGGGGCCCTTCAATGAGCAGTTCTTC. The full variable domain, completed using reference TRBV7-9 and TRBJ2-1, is DTGVSQNPRHKITKRGQNVTFRCDPISEHNRLYWYRQTLGQGPEFLTYFQNEAQLEKSRLLSDRFSAERPKGSFSTLEIQRTEQGDSAMYLCASSRNAGGPFNEQFFGPGTRLTVL.